This note documents a single T cell receptor beta chain sequence. The data derive from a study of blood T cell repertoires in COVID-19. Study-wide context: Acute and convalescent COVID-19 specimens originated in the United States, Italy and Spain. The cDNA or gDNA used as material had been derived from T cells, B-cell-depleted T cells, or PBMCs.

The germline V gene encodes CDR1 LGHDT and CDR2 YNNKEL (reference sequence). The germline V and J ends were trimmed by 4 bases and 0 bases, with 10 bases remaining between them. The CDR3 spans 16 residues. Repertoires were generated with immunoSEQ multiplex PCR, while TCRdb's copy carries only in-frame clones and drops some. Of hundreds of thousands of clones detected, over 75% appear once; the ten largest clones hold roughly a sixth. Recovery meant two consecutive negative NP/OP PCR tests, professional clearance, or resolved symptoms. Sequenced material: PBMCs or T cells enriched from blood (not recorded which). The chain carries TRBV3-1 (or the pseudogene TRBV3-2) and TRBJ2-6; D call uncertain. This clonotype was sampled from a man younger than 35 who had recovered from COVID-19. The CDR3 nucleotides are TGTGCCAGCAGCCCCGCCATTAGCTCTGGGGCCAACGTCCTGACTTTC. Amino acids: CASSPAISSGANVLTF.